This T cell receptor beta chain was recovered during a study of shared clonotypes between healthy human individuals. Assay: immunoSEQ multiplex PCR; the TCRdb copy retains only in-frame clones and omits some. This sample yields about 99,000 clones, of which around half are seen a single time; more than 13% belongs to the top ten. The CDR3 is made up of 16 amino acids. The germline V gene has CDR1 MGHRA and CDR2 YSYEKL. V shed 5 bases, J shed 2 bases, and the junction held 8 bases outside the gene matches. The receptor's source is a woman aged 40 to 49 in good health. Some clones in this sample may be carry-over from other donors' samples. The genes are TRBV4-1 and TRBJ2-1; 8 bases map to TRBD1. The sequenced material came from PBMCs. CDR3 bases: TGCGCCAGCAGCAAAAGGTCACAGGGGGCCTACAATGAGCAGTTCTTC. It translates to CASSKRSQGAYNEQFF.